This T cell receptor beta chain was retrieved from a study of radiotherapy plus CTLA-4 blockade in lung cancer. Study information: Objective response was observed in roughly a sixth of patients, and disease control in about 30%.

Concerning this clone itself: Its antigen is currently unknown.

After removal of 3 bases from V and 0 bases from J, the junction contained 4 bases not matched to a gene. Germline V gene data show CDR1 as WNHNN and CDR2 as SYGVQD (reference sequence). The CDR3 spans 16 residues. Study-wide results and limits: The best prediction of response reportedly came from early blood T cell clone dynamics, with interferon-beta.

The repertoire was sequenced with immunoSEQ multiplex PCR; TCRdb's copy has only in-frame clones and lacks some. The sample includes roughly 86,000 clones, around 83% of them seen just once. The TCR comes from a human donor with non-small cell lung cancer who had stable disease on radiotherapy plus ipilimumab. Sequencing used peripheral blood, obtained from a patient treated with radiotherapy plus ipilimumab. The genes are TRBV10-1 and TRBJ2-2; 7 positions agree with TRBD2. The CDR3 spells CASSDLGRTNTGELFF. CDR3 bases: TGCGCCAGCAGTGACCTCGGGAGGACGAACACCGGGGAGCTGTTTTTT.